Sequencing of this TCR beta chain was carried out in a study of tumor-infiltrating lymphocytes in primary liver carcinoma. Across the study: Each participant had primary liver carcinoma, and surgical resection was the treatment.

In regard to this clonotype: The antigen is not known.

Germline lookup yields CDR1 MRHNA and CDR2 SNTAGT. The CDR3 extends over 14 amino acids. V dropped 0 bases and J dropped 1 base, with 6 bases sitting between them. Study findings and constraints: It was tumor-adjacent and tumor-blood pairs that overlapped less than tumor region pairs did.

cDNA specific to TCR beta was made from approximately 500 ng of total RNA, with a constant-region primer employed for priming. It was through three nested multiplex PCR rounds of slightly modified ARM-PCR that TCR beta libraries arose. The opening two PCR rounds, ten to eleven cycles each, paired TRBV1-TRBV30 forward primers with a C-beta reverse primer. Each CDR3 protein is one row after TCRdb ran MiXCR on the multiplex PCR reads. The sample yields over 250,000 distinct CDR3 sequences, nearly 60% seen once. RNA isolated from unsorted whole blood supplied the blood RNA, with germline DNA also extracted. Peripheral blood, roughly 4.4 milliliters, was collected prior to surgery.

The sequenced sample consisted of peripheral blood. The rearrangement joins TRBV6-4 to TRBJ2-5; the D gene is possibly TRBD2 (5 bases). This TCR was recovered from a woman aged 25 to 45 with primary liver carcinoma and hepatitis B virus infection. The CDR3, as DNA: TGTGCCAGCAGTGACTCGAGGGTCCAAGAGACCCAGTACTTC. Encoded protein: CASSDSRVQETQYF.